These T cell receptor beta chains were read from a single sample in a study of shared T cell receptors in the human thymus. Assay: immunoSEQ multiplex PCR; the TCRdb copy retains only in-frame clones and omits some. The sample lists approximately 760,000 clones, approximately 85% occurring once. The data were also submitted as part of a second study, on human thymus T cells.

Material: thymocytes. All receptors derive from a girl under three years old with a congenital heart defect. CDR3s include the opening cysteine and the closing phenylalanine or tryptophan. D genes are given only for firm matches. Clone size is given for some rows only: seen once, a few or many times, or a class if the clone is expanded.

CDR3nt: TGTGCCAGTAGTCTCCCAGGCCGGGGGAGTACGTATGGCTACACCTTC
CDR3aa: CASSLPGRGSTYGYTF
v_gene: TRBV19
j_gene: TRBJ1-2
d_gene: NA
abundance: NA

CDR3nt: TGTGCCTGGAGTGTAAAAGCTAGCGGGGGGTTACAGGTGCAGTTCTTC
CDR3aa: CAWSVKASGGLQVQFF
v_gene: TRBV30
j_gene: TRBJ2-1
d_gene: TRBD2
abundance: NA

CDR3nt: TGTGCCAGCAGCTTACCGGCGGGGGGATCCTACAATGAGCAGTTCTTC
CDR3aa: CASSLPAGGSYNEQFF
v_gene: TRBV7-6
j_gene: TRBJ2-1
d_gene: TRBD2
abundance: NA

CDR3nt: TGTGCCAGTAGCTTGGACAGGGGCTATGGCTACACCTTC
CDR3aa: CASSLDRGYGYTF
v_gene: TRBV7-2
j_gene: TRBJ1-2
d_gene: TRBD1
abundance: NA

CDR3nt: TGTGCCTGGAGGCCCGACAGGGGTGGCTACACCTTC
CDR3aa: CAWRPDRGGYTF
v_gene: TRBV30
j_gene: TRBJ1-2
d_gene: TRBD1
abundance: few

CDR3nt: TGTGCCAGCAGGGGGTCAGGGGATACCCTCCAAGAGACCCAGTACTTC
CDR3aa: CASRGSGDTLQETQYF
v_gene: TRBV27
j_gene: TRBJ2-5
d_gene: NA
abundance: NA

CDR3nt: TGTGCCAGCAGTGTCCTAGCGGCGAACACCGGGGAGCTGTTTTTT
CDR3aa: CASSVLAANTGELFF
v_gene: TRBV6-4
j_gene: TRBJ2-2
d_gene: TRBD2
abundance: once

CDR3nt: TGTGCCATCAGCGCCCGGGACAGGGAGGATGGCTACACCTTC
CDR3aa: CAISARDREDGYTF
v_gene: TRBV10-3
j_gene: TRBJ1-2
d_gene: TRBD1
abundance: NA

CDR3nt: TGCGCCAGCAGCATCCCCCCGGGACAGGGGGCTCGTCCACCAGATACGCAGTATTTT
CDR3aa: CASSIPPGQGARPPDTQYF
v_gene: TRBV5-1
j_gene: TRBJ2-3
d_gene: TRBD1
abundance: few

CDR3nt: TGTGCCAGCAGCTTAGGCAGGGGCCGCTATGGCTACACCTTC
CDR3aa: CASSLGRGRYGYTF
v_gene: TRBV11-2
j_gene: TRBJ1-2
d_gene: NA
abundance: NA

CDR3nt: TGTGCCAGCAGTGCCCAGTCCGGGACAGCCCTTTTGGAGCAGTACTTC
CDR3aa: CASSAQSGTALLEQYF
v_gene: TRBV6-1
j_gene: TRBJ2-7
d_gene: TRBD1
abundance: NA

CDR3nt: TGTGCCAGCAGCGTAGGTGGACACGGGACACCCTACGAGCAGTACTTC
CDR3aa: CASSVGGHGTPYEQYF
v_gene: TRBV9
j_gene: TRBJ2-7
d_gene: NA
abundance: NA

CDR3nt: TGTGCCAGCAGCTTAGAGCGGGAAGGGATTTTCTATGGCTACACCTTC
CDR3aa: CASSLEREGIFYGYTF
v_gene: TRBV7-2
j_gene: TRBJ1-2
d_gene: NA
abundance: NA

CDR3nt: TGTGCCAGCAGCTTGGGTGGGGAGGGATTGGCCTATAATTCCCCCCTCCACTTT
CDR3aa: CASSLGGEGLAYNSPLHF
v_gene: TRBV5-6
j_gene: TRBJ1-6
d_gene: NA
abundance: NA

CDR3nt: TGTGCCACCTTACAGCCGTTTATGAACACTGAAGCTTTCTTT
CDR3aa: CATLQPFMNTEAFF
v_gene: TRBV10-3
j_gene: TRBJ1-1
d_gene: NA
abundance: NA

CDR3nt: TGTGCCAGCAGTTTAGACAGGGGGCGGGTGGATACTGAAGCTTTCTTT
CDR3aa: CASSLDRGRVDTEAFF
v_gene: TRBV28
j_gene: TRBJ1-1
d_gene: TRBD1
abundance: NA

CDR3nt: TGCGCCAGCAGCCAAGATTCCGCGGAAGCTTTCTTT
CDR3aa: CASSQDSAEAFF
v_gene: TRBV4-3
j_gene: TRBJ1-1
d_gene: NA
abundance: NA

CDR3nt: TGTGCCAGCAGTCTTAAAACGGGGACCGGGGAGCTGTTTTTT
CDR3aa: CASSLKTGTGELFF
v_gene: TRBV27
j_gene: TRBJ2-2
d_gene: NA
abundance: NA

CDR3nt: TGTGCCAGCAGCTTGGGCCCAGATACGCAGTATTTT
CDR3aa: CASSLGPDTQYF
v_gene: TRBV7-3
j_gene: TRBJ2-3
d_gene: NA
abundance: NA

CDR3nt: TGTGCCAGCAGTGCCCTAGCGGCCAACTACAATGAGCAGTTCTTC
CDR3aa: CASSALAANYNEQFF
v_gene: TRBV6-1
j_gene: TRBJ2-1
d_gene: TRBD2
abundance: once

CDR3nt: TGCGCCAGCAGCCAAACCGGGACTCCTAGAGAGACCCAGTACTTC
CDR3aa: CASSQTGTPRETQYF
v_gene: TRBV4-1
j_gene: TRBJ2-5
d_gene: NA
abundance: NA

CDR3nt: TGTGCCAGCAGCCCCGACAGGGTGTTTGGCGCTGGCACTGAAGCTTTCTTT
CDR3aa: CASSPDRVFGAGTEAFF
v_gene: TRBV7-3
j_gene: TRBJ1-1
d_gene: TRBD1
abundance: NA

CDR3nt: TGCGCCAGCAGCCAAGATCCCTCAGGGCCCCCTGAAGCTTTCTTT
CDR3aa: CASSQDPSGPPEAFF
v_gene: TRBV4-1
j_gene: TRBJ1-1
d_gene: NA
abundance: NA

CDR3nt: TGTGCCAGCAGGGGGGGTGCAGAGAGCTCCTATAATTCACCCCTCCACTTT
CDR3aa: CASRGGAESSYNSPLHF
v_gene: TRBV2
j_gene: TRBJ1-6
d_gene: NA
abundance: NA

CDR3nt: TGTGCCAGCAGCCGTAGCGGGGTAAAAGAGACCCAGTACTTC
CDR3aa: CASSRSGVKETQYF
v_gene: TRBV27
j_gene: TRBJ2-5
d_gene: TRBD2
abundance: NA

CDR3nt: TGTGCCACCAGCAGAGGACAGTCTGGACAGGGGCTGAGAACTAATGAAAAACTGTTTTTT
CDR3aa: CATSRGQSGQGLRTNEKLFF
v_gene: TRBV15
j_gene: TRBJ1-4
d_gene: TRBD1
abundance: NA

CDR3nt: TGTGCCAGTAGCGTGACCGGGACAGGGAATTCACCCCTCCACTTT
CDR3aa: CASSVTGTGNSPLHF
v_gene: TRBV19
j_gene: TRBJ1-6
d_gene: TRBD1
abundance: NA

CDR3nt: TGTGCCACTACGGGACAGGGGGAAGGCTACACCTTC
CDR3aa: CATTGQGEGYTF
v_gene: TRBV19
j_gene: TRBJ1-2
d_gene: TRBD1
abundance: few

CDR3nt: TGTGCCAGCAGACAGGAAACGAAACGGACGGTTCGGGGGGTTGGCGAGCAGTACTTC
CDR3aa: CASRQETKRTVRGVGEQYF
v_gene: TRBV28
j_gene: TRBJ2-7
d_gene: TRBD2
abundance: NA

CDR3nt: TGTGCCAGCAGCTTGCCCCCCGGACCGGGACTTTACGAGCAGTACTTC
CDR3aa: CASSLPPGPGLYEQYF
v_gene: TRBV5-4
j_gene: TRBJ2-7
d_gene: NA
abundance: NA